Sequencing of this T cell receptor beta chain was carried out in a study of blood T cell repertoires in COVID-19. Trimming removed 6 bases from V and 6 bases from J, with 9 bases in between. This CDR3 is 12 amino acids long. Sequencing used immunoSEQ multiplex PCR; TCRdb keeps in-frame clones, though not all of them. This sample has approximately 94,000 clones, with 87% found just once. This chain joins TRBV12-3 or TRBV12-4 and TRBJ2-1; maybe TRBD1 (6 bases). The sequenced sample was peripheral blood. The sequence was obtained from a man aged 30 to 39 in a cohort sampled during active COVID-19. CDR3 coding DNA: TGTGCCAGCAGCCTGACAGGCAATGAGCAGTTCTTC. It codes for CASSLTGNEQFF.